Listed here is a single T cell receptor (beta chain). Measured with immunoSEQ multiplex PCR; TCRdb has only the in-frame clones, and not every one. The data contain more than 90,000 clones, 85% to 95% of them seen just once; the ten biggest clones take up roughly 0.34%. This sample is part of a study of technical replicates of blood from a handful of donors. Trimming removed 2 bases from V and 0 bases from J, with 10 bases in between. The CDR3 covers 15 residues. Germline V gives CDR1 MNHEY, CDR2 SVGAGI. Sequenced sample: T cells isolated from PBMCs. V gene TRBV6-5 combines with J gene TRBJ1-2; D ambiguous. The clonotype originates from a human donor in good health. DNA for the CDR3: TGTGCCAGCAGTTACAAACCTAGTTCTAACTATGGCTACACCTTC. This sequence encodes CASSYKPSSNYGYTF.